Reported below is one T cell receptor beta chain. Its target is not known. TCRdb's copy holds only in-frame clones and misses some; the assay was immunoSEQ multiplex PCR. The sample records 11,000 to 15,000 clones, approximately 63% being singletons. The CDR3 is made up of 15 amino acids. The V and J ends lost 0 bases and 0 bases respectively, with 7 bases between them. In germline, CDR1 is SGHNT, CDR2 YYREEE (reference sequence). These data are taken from a study of CD4+ T cells in melanoma. Overall study findings and caveats: In melanoma, neoantigen-specific CD4+ T cells reportedly differed in differentiation state.

The receptor's source is a human donor with melanoma. The rearrangement joins TRBV5-4 to TRBJ1-5; D is undetermined. Sample: cells from a culture (not recorded whether cultured in vitro). The CDR3, as DNA: TGTGCCAGCAGCTTGGGGGCGTATAGCAATCAGCCCCAGCATTTT. Protein product: CASSLGAYSNQPQHF.